This T cell receptor beta chain is from a study of PD-1 blockade in classical Hodgkin lymphoma. Study findings and constraints: Healthy donors were reported to have higher baseline TCR diversity than newly diagnosed patients.

V lost 3 bases to trimming and J lost 3 bases, with 11 bases between them. The CDR3 sequence is 15 residues long. In germline, CDR1 is MGHRA, CDR2 YSYEKL. This clone was detected a few times. What it binds is unknown. Generated by immunoSEQ multiplex PCR, the TCRdb table keeps only in-frame clones and is missing some. Found here are under 9,500 clones, more than 75% of them singletons; the top ten hold approximately 25%. Time point of the sample: cycle 4 day 1 (C4D1), after more than 5 weeks of nivolumab. Patients all relapsed after autologous stem cell transplantation, and there was variation in brentuximab vedotin exposure.

The chain joins TRBV4-1 to TRBJ2-2; possibly TRBD1 for D (6 bases). The source of this sequence is a human donor with classical Hodgkin lymphoma. This material consisted of peripheral blood mononuclear cells (PBMCs), taken before the fourth cycle of nivolumab. The DNA of the CDR3 is TGCGCCAGCAGCCACCGGGGACATTACACCGGGGAGCTGTTTTTT. Protein: CASSHRGHYTGELFF.